This TCR beta chain was found in a study of T cell responses to AZD1222 COVID-19 vaccine. Turning to the study itself: Pooling of second doses given at about 4 or about 12 weeks was done. Points from the study as a whole: The reported proportion of spike-specific TCRs targeting unmutated variant regions was nearly half. Baseline serostatus was positive in only six AZD1222 recipients.

The assay was immunoSEQ multiplex PCR, and TCRdb's table has in-frame clones only and misses some. Of approximately 88,000 clones in the sample, approximately 82% were seen once. Worth noting for this clone: The antigen is not known. This same CDR3 is encoded by further DNA sequences in the sample.

The V gene lost 1 base and the J gene lost 1 base, with 8 bases spanning the gap. The CDR3 has 14 residues. Germline loops: CDR1 SGHKS, CDR2 YYEKEE (reference sequence). This TCR came from an adult in good health. This material consisted of peripheral blood, taken on day 0 of AZD1222 vaccination. The chain joins TRBV5-5 to TRBJ2-5; D might be TRBD1 (5 bases). CDR3 DNA: TGTGCCAGCAGCTTGAGAACAGGCCAAGAGACCCAGTACTTC. This gives the protein CASSLRTGQETQYF.